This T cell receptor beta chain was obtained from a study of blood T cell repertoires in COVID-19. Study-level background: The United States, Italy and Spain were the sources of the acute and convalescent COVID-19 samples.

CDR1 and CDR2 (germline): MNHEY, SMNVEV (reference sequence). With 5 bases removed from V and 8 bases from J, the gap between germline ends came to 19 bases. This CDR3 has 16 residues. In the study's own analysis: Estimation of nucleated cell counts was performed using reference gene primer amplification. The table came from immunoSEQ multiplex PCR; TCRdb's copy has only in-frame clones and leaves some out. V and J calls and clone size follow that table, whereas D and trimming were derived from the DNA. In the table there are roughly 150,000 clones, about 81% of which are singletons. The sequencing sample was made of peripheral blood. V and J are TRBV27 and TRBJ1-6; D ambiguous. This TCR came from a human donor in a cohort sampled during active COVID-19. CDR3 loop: CASSIRRGRGDSPLHF. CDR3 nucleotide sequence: TGTGCCAGCAGTATTAGACGGGGTCGGGGAGATTCACCCCTCCACTTT.